These 27 T cell receptor beta chains came from one sample sequenced in a study of blood T cell repertoires in COVID-19 (dated by TCRdb to the early 2020s). The protocol used for the library was the immunoSEQ multiplex PCR assay. The immuneACCESS repertoire file appears here via TCRdb, limited to in-frame rearrangements. These files lack a portion of the clones; in checked studies, under half of the deficit traces to unresolved V genes, and the cause of the others is not known. This sample lists 200,000 to 300,000 clones; 81% were detected once. Together, the top ten hold approximately 7.2% of the sample. The sample comprised peripheral blood. These receptors all come from a woman older than 75 with acute or convalescent COVID-19.

CDR3 protein: CASPGQASGYTF. For the CDR3, the DNA is TGTGCCAGCCCCGGACAGGCTTCTGGCTACACCTTC. This chain connects TRBV2 to TRBJ1-2, with TRBD1 matching over 7 bases. The CDR3 consists of 12 residues. Germline V gives CDR1 SNHLY, CDR2 FYNNEI. The J segment lost 7 bases and the V segment lost 8 bases, leaving 7 bases of the junction unmatched. Full variable domain (outside the CDR3, taken from reference TRBV2 and TRBJ1-2): EPEVTQTPSHQVTQMGQEVILRCVPISNHLYFYWYRQILGQKVEFLVSFYNNEISEKSEIFDDQFSVERPDGSNFTLKIRSTKLEDSAMYFCASPGQASGYTFGSGTRLTVV.

The genes are TRBV28 and TRBJ1-1; 7 bases align to TRBD1. The CDR3 spans 16 residues. Per germline, CDR1 MDHEN and CDR2 SYDVKM. J lost 3 bases, V lost 4 bases, and 11 bases had no gene match. DNA of the CDR3: TGTGCCAGCAGTTCCCTCCGGCAGGGGGTTGACACTGAAGCTTTCTTT. Amino acids: CASSSLRQGVDTEAFF.

The rearrangement links TRBV5-1 to TRBJ2-3; 7 nucleotides align to TRBD1. Germline CDR1 SGHRS, CDR2 YFSETQ. The CDR3 is 15 amino acids. The ends lost 4 bases at V and 2 bases at J; junction bases unmatched: 7. The CDR3 protein is CASSSDRAPTDTQYF. In DNA, the CDR3 is TGCGCCAGCAGCAGTGACAGGGCCCCCACAGATACGCAGTATTTT.

This chain connects TRBV6-1 to TRBJ1-6; D is unresolved. Deletions cut 1 base from V and 8 bases from J, with 6 bases between. From germline, CDR1 is MNHNS and CDR2 SASEGT. This CDR3 region has 13 residues. CDR3 amino acids: CASSEGGDSPLHF. Here the CDR3 DNA reads TGTGCCAGCAGTGAAGGCGGGGATTCACCCCTCCACTTT.

This clone has only one observation. The chain carries TRBV5-4 and TRBJ1-5, with TRBD1 matching 9 bases. Germline CDR1 is SGHNT and CDR2 is YYREEE (reference sequence). This CDR3 region has 15 residues. With V trimmed by 0 bases and J by 7 bases, 5 bases remained unmatched. DNA for the CDR3: TGTGCCAGCAGCTTGGACAGGGGGCAGGGGCAGCCCCAGCATTTT. It encodes CASSLDRGQGQPQHF.

This clone was seen just once. V is TRBV5-1 and J is TRBJ2-2; 8 bases are shared with TRBD1. This CDR3 has 14 residues. The V gene's germline CDR1 is SGHRS and CDR2 YFSETQ. Trimming removed 3 bases from V and 5 bases from J; junction bases left unmatched: 3. The CDR3 DNA follows: TGCGCCAGCAGCTCAGGGGGCGCAACCGGGGAGCTGTTTTTT. This translates into CASSSGGATGELFF.

CDR3 DNA: TGCGCCAGCAGCTCCAAGCGGGGGGGCACAGATACGCAGTATTTT. Translation gives CASSSKRGGTDTQYF. V gene TRBV5-1 combines with J gene TRBJ2-3; TRBD2 matches at 9 bases. This CDR3 is built from 15 residues. J gave up 1 base and V 3 bases, and 3 bases lay outside the gene matches. Germline V gives CDR1 SGHRS, CDR2 YFSETQ.

The CDR3 is CASSAAGQANTEAFF. As DNA, the CDR3 is TGTGCCAGCAGCGCGGCAGGACAGGCGAACACTGAAGCTTTCTTT. The gene calls are TRBV7-3 and TRBJ1-1; 7 nucleotides align to TRBD1. This CDR3 comprises 15 residues. Germline V gene data show CDR1 as SGHTA and CDR2 as FQGTGA. Trimming at V came to 5 bases and at J to 1 base, leaving 7 bases not matched to a gene.

The chain couples TRBV2 to TRBJ1-1, with D tentatively TRBD1 (6 bases). Trimming removed 8 bases at V and 10 bases at J, with 17 bases between. This CDR3 has 12 residues. Germline loops: CDR1 SNHLY, CDR2 FYNNEI. This CDR3 is CASPKGEQGAFF. For the CDR3, the DNA is TGTGCCAGCCCAAAAGGGGAACAGGGAGCTTTCTTT.

The gene calls are TRBV6-4 and TRBJ2-2, with 7 nucleotides matching TRBD1. This CDR3 has 15 residues. V was pared by 3 bases and J by 7 bases, with 8 bases of the junction left unmatched. Per germline, CDR1 MRHNA and CDR2 SNTAGT. CDR3 sequence reads: CASSDPPGGNGELFF. CDR3 sequence (DNA): TGTGCCAGCAGTGATCCCCCAGGGGGAAACGGGGAGCTGTTTTTT.

V and J are TRBV28 and TRBJ1-4; 10 positions agree with TRBD1. The germline gives CDR1 MDHEN, CDR2 SYDVKM. The CDR3 spans 16 residues. V lost 5 bases to trimming and J lost 7 bases; unmatched junction nucleotides: 10. The CDR3 DNA reads as TGTGCCAGCAGTCCCCCGGACAGGGGGATCGGTGAAAAACTGTTTTTT. Translating it yields CASSPPDRGIGEKLFF.

The rearrangement joins TRBV5-6 to TRBJ2-7; TRBD1 matches at 9 bases. The CDR3 extends over 16 amino acids. Germline V gives CDR1 SGHDT, CDR2 YYEEEE. V shed 3 bases, J shed 6 bases, and the junction held 13 bases outside the gene matches. CDR3: CASSSDRGSFQSEQYF. As DNA, the CDR3 is TGTGCCAGCAGCTCCGACAGGGGGTCGTTTCAGAGCGAGCAGTACTTC.

The V and J genes are TRBV19 and TRBJ1-2; TRBD1 might be the D (5 bases). The ends were cut back, 1 base at V and 2 bases at J, with 8 bases in the middle. CDR3 length equals 14 residues. CDR1 is LNHDA and CDR2 is SQIVND in the germline V gene (reference sequence). The DNA for the CDR3 is TGTGCCAGTAGTATAGGACAGACCAACTATGGCTACACCTTC. Translation gives CASSIGQTNYGYTF.

J is TRBJ2-7 and V is TRBV7-9; tentative D call: TRBD1 (5 bases). The CDR3 is 13 residues long. Trimming took off 1 base at V and 6 bases at J, with 10 bases between the two ends. The germline gives CDR1 SEHNR, CDR2 FQNEAQ (reference sequence). The CDR3: CASSLGQSREQYF. The CDR3 DNA is TGTGCCAGCAGCTTAGGACAGAGTCGCGAGCAGTACTTC.

The gene calls are TRBV20-1 and TRBJ2-3, with 8 bases aligning to TRBD2. Germline trimming cut 3 bases from V and 3 bases from J; bases unmatched to any gene: 8. Germline CDR1 DFQATT, CDR2 SNEGSKA (reference sequence). This CDR3 contains 15 residues. The CDR3 coding sequence is TGCAGTGCTAGTGATCCGGGGGGGCGTACAGATACGCAGTATTTT. Translated: CSASDPGGRTDTQYF.

With respect to this clone: This sample includes further DNA sequences coding for the same CDR3. In DNA, the CDR3 is TGTGCCAGTAGTACGGGCAGGGGGAATCAGCCCCAGCATTTT. It is translated as CASSTGRGNQPQHF. The rearrangement links TRBV19 to TRBJ1-5; the match to TRBD1 covers 7 bases. The CDR3 spans 14 residues. Germline assignment: CDR1 LNHDA and CDR2 SQIVND (reference sequence). The junction had 4 bases not matched to a gene; V was cut back by 4 bases and J by 4 bases.

The chain employs TRBV10-3 and TRBJ2-5, with TRBD2 identical over 10 bases. Unmatched junction bases numbered 2, after V lost 0 bases and J lost 1 base. The germline V gene has CDR1 ENHRY and CDR2 SYGVKD. This CDR3 has 16 residues. The CDR3 sequence is CAISESKRGGQETQYF. The CDR3 nucleotides are TGTGCCATCAGTGAGTCCAAGCGGGGGGGCCAAGAGACCCAGTACTTC.

V gene TRBV24-1 combines with J gene TRBJ1-5; TRBD1 agrees at 12 bases. CDR1 is KGHDR and CDR2 is SFDVKD in the germline V gene. The V and J ends lost 5 bases and 7 bases, in that order; junction bases with no gene match: 8. The CDR3 is 16 residues long. The CDR3 sequence is CATSGGQGARPQPQHF. The CDR3 DNA reads TGTGCCACCAGTGGGGGACAGGGGGCAAGGCCCCAGCCCCAGCATTTT.

The chain has TRBV10-2 and TRBJ2-1; possible D gene TRBD2, 6 bases. This CDR3 spans 14 amino acids. CDR1 is WSHSY, CDR2 SAAADI, per germline. V was pared by 7 bases and J by 0 bases, with 10 bases between. CDR3 coding DNA: TGCGCCAGCACCCCGGGAGACTCCTACAATGAGCAGTTCTTC. Protein: CASTPGDSYNEQFF.

The rearrangement links TRBV5-5 to TRBJ1-2; 7 nucleotides line up with TRBD1. Germline V gene sequence: CDR1 SGHKS, CDR2 YYEKEE (reference sequence). This CDR3 is built from 15 residues. The V segment lost 3 bases and the J segment 4 bases; nucleotides outside the gene matches: 9. Here the CDR3 reads CASSSKLDRLYGYTF. DNA for the CDR3: TGTGCCAGCAGCTCAAAGTTGGACAGGCTCTATGGCTACACCTTC.

V gene TRBV3-1 (or the pseudogene TRBV3-2) combines with J gene TRBJ2-2; 7 bases match TRBD1. V lost 4 bases and J lost 0; bases outside the gene matches: 5. Germline V gene lookup returns CDR1 LGHDT and CDR2 YNNKEL (reference sequence). The CDR3 extends over 16 amino acids. CDR3 amino acids: CASSPRTGANTGELFF. The CDR3 DNA is TGTGCCAGCAGCCCCCGGACAGGTGCGAACACCGGGGAGCTGTTTTTT.

As to this clone: The junction and the germline gene differ at one end; a read error may be behind it. This chain uses TRBV10-2 with TRBJ1-1; TRBD1 might be the D (6 bases). This CDR3 spans 14 amino acids. Germline values: CDR1 WSHSY, CDR2 SAAADI. CDR3 DNA sequence: TGCGCCAGCATTGAGGGGGGGGCGAGGACTGAAGCTTTCTTT. Protein product: CASIEGGARTEAFF.

The rearrangement uses TRBV4-1 and TRBJ2-5, with 11 bases identical to TRBD2. CDR1 and CDR2 (germline): MGHRA, YSYEKL. Losses at the gene ends were 0 bases for V and 4 bases for J; bases not matched to a gene: 4. CDR3 length: 16 amino acids. This chain's CDR3 is CASSQEMTSGVETQYF. Written as DNA, the CDR3 is TGCGCCAGCAGCCAAGAAATGACTAGCGGGGTAGAGACCCAGTACTTC.

There are many counts of this clone. This sequence joins TRBV5-1 and TRBJ2-7, with TRBD1 matching over 7 bases. Germline lookup yields CDR1 SGHRS and CDR2 YFSETQ. The length of the CDR3 is 16 residues. J lost 3 bases, V lost 0 bases, and 9 bases had no gene match. The CDR3 here is CASSLDGRGPLYEQYF. CDR3 DNA sequence: TGCGCCAGCAGCTTGGACGGAAGGGGGCCCCTCTACGAGCAGTACTTC.

V and J are TRBV7-8 and TRBJ2-2, with unresolved D. The CDR3 covers 15 residues. With 5 bases removed from V and 4 bases from J, the gap between germline ends came to 14 bases. The germline CDR1 and CDR2 sequences are SGHVS and FQNEAQ. The CDR3: CASSMLVSGTGELFF. Here the CDR3 DNA reads TGTGCCAGCAGCATGTTAGTAAGTGGCACCGGGGAGCTGTTTTTT.

The chain uses TRBV6-6 and TRBJ1-6; D perhaps matches TRBD1 (6 bases). Germline CDR1 and CDR2: MNHNY and SVGAGI (reference sequence). V was trimmed by 5 bases and J by 5 bases, leaving 16 bases between them. The CDR3 has 16 amino acids. The DNA of the CDR3 is TGTGCCAGCAGTCTTCTAGGACAGAAGAATAATTCACCCCTCCACTTT. Its translation is CASSLLGQKNNSPLHF.

With regard to this clone: The identical CDR3 is also encoded by other nucleotide sequences in the sample. This sequence joins TRBV2 and TRBJ2-5, with 9 nucleotides matching TRBD2. The CDR3 is made up of 15 amino acids. In germline, CDR1 is SNHLY, CDR2 FYNNEI. With 3 bases clipped from V and 2 bases from J, the junction kept 4 bases outside the gene matches. CDR3 amino acids: CASSEASGAQETQYF. CDR3 DNA sequence: TGTGCCAGCAGTGAGGCTAGCGGGGCGCAAGAGACCCAGTACTTC.